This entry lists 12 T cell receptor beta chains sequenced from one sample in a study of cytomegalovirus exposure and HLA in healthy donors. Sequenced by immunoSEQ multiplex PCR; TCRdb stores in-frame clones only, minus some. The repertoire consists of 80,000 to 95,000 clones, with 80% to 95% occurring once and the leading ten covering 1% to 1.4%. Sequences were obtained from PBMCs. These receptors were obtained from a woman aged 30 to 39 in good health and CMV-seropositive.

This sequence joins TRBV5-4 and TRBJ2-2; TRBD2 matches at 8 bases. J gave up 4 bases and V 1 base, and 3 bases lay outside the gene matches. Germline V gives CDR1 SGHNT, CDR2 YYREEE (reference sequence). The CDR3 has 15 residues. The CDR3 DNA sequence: TGTGCCAGCAGCTTGACTAGCGGTAGCACCGGGGAGCTGTTTTTT. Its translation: CASSLTSGSTGELFF.

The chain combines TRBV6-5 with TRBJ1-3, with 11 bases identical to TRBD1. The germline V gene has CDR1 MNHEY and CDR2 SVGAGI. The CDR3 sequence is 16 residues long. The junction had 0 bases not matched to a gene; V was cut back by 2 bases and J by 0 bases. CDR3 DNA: TGTGCCAGCAGTTACGGGACAGGGGGCTCTGGAAACACCATATATTTT. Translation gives CASSYGTGGSGNTIYF.

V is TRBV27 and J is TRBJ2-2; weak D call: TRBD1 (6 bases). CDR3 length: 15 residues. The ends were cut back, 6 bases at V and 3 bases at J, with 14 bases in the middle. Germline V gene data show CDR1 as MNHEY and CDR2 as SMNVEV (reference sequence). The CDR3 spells CASRKTGRDTGELFF. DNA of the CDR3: TGTGCCAGCAGAAAGACAGGCCGGGACACCGGGGAGCTGTTTTTT.

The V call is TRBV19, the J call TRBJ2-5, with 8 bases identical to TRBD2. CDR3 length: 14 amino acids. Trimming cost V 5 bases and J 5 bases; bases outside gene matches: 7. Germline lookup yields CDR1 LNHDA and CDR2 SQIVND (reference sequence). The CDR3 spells CASSASGGEETQYF. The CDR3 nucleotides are TGTGCCAGTAGTGCCTCGGGGGGGGAGGAGACCCAGTACTTC.

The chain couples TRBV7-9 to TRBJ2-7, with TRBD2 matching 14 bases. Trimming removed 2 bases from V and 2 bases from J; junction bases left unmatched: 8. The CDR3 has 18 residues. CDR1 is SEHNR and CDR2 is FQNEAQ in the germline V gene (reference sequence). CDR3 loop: CASSLSGTSGRSPYEQYF. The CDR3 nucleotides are TGTGCCAGCAGCTTAAGTGGGACTAGCGGGAGATCCCCCTACGAGCAGTACTTC. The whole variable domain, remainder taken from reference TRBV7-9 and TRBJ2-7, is DTGVSQNPRHKITKRGQNVTFRCDPISEHNRLYWYRQTLGQGPEFLTYFQNEAQLEKSRLLSDRFSAERPKGSFSTLEIQRTEQGDSAMYLCASSLSGTSGRSPYEQYFGPGTRLTVT.

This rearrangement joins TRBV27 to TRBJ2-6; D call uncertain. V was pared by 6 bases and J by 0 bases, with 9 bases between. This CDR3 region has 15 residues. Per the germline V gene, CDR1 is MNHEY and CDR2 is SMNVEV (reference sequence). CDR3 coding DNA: TGTGCCAGCAGACCAACAGCCTCTGGGGCCAACGTCCTGACTTTC. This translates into CASRPTASGANVLTF.

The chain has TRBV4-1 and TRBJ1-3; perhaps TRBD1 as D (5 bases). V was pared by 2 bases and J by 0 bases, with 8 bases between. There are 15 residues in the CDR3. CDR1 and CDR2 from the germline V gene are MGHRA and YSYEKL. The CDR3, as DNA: TGCGCCAGCAGCCAACACAGGTTCTCTGGAAACACCATATATTTT. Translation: CASSQHRFSGNTIYF.

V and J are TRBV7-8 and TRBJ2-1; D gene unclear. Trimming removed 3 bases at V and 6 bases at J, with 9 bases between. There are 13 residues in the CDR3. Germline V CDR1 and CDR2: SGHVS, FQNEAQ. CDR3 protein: CASSFLTGNEQFF. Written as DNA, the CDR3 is TGTGCCAGCAGCTTTTTGACGGGCAATGAGCAGTTCTTC.

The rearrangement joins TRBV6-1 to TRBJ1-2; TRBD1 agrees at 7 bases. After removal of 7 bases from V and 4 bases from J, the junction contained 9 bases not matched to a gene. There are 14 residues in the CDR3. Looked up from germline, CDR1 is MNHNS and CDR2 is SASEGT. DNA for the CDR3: TGTGCCAGCAATCCGACGGGACAGACCTATGGCTACACCTTC. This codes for CASNPTGQTYGYTF.

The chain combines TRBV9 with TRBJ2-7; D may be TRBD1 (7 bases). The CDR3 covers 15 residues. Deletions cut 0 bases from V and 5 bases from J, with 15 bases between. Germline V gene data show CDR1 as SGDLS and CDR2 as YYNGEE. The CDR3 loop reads CASSVDWRGLNEQYF. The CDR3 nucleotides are TGTGCCAGCAGCGTAGATTGGAGGGGGCTGAACGAGCAGTACTTC. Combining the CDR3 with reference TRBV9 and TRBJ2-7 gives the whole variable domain DSGVTQTPKHLITATGQRVTLRCSPRSGDLSVYWYQQSLDQGLQFLIQYYNGEERAKGNILERFSAQQFPDLHSELNLSSLELGDSALYFCASSVDWRGLNEQYFGPGTRLTVT.

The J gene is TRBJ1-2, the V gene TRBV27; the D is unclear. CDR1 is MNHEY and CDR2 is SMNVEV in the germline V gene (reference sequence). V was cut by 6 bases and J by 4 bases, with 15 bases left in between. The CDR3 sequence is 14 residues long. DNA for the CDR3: TGTGCCAGCAGCATCCGACCCGGGTCCTATGGCTACACCTTC. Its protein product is CASSIRPGSYGYTF.

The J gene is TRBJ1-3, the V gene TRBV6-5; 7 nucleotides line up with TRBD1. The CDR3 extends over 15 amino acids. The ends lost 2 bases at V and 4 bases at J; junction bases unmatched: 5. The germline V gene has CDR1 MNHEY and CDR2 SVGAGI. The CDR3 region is CASSYGAGGGNTIYF. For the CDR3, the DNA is TGTGCCAGCAGTTACGGAGCAGGGGGGGGAAACACCATATATTTT.